These T cell receptor beta chains were read from a single sample in a study of T cells after yellow fever vaccination. MiXCR was run by TCRdb on the 5' RACE reads, yielding one entry per CDR3 protein. This sample yields some 560,000 distinct CDR3 sequences, of which roughly 19% are seen a single time; 14% belongs to the top ten. The specimen comprised PBMCs, sampled 15 days after the yellow fever booster vaccination. These receptors were obtained from a man between 25 and 39 years old who received the YFV17D yellow fever vaccine. CDR3s include the opening cysteine and the closing phenylalanine or tryptophan. A D gene is named only where the DNA matches it firmly. Some rows mark clone size as missing; the rest say once, few, many or name a class of expanded clone.

j_gene,v_gene,d_gene,abundance,CDR3aa,CDR3nt
TRBJ1-2,TRBV7-2,.,few,CASSPWDGGYTF,TGTGCCAGCAGCCCATGGGATGGTGGCTACACCTTC
TRBJ1-4,TRBV12-3/TRBV12-4,.,.,CASSSQDLNEKLFF,TGTGCCAGCAGTTCACAGGACCTTAATGAAAAACTGTTTTTT
TRBJ1-2,TRBV28,.,.,CASSLGPEGSTGYTF,TGTGCCAGCAGTTTGGGGCCAGAGGGGTCTACTGGCTACACCTTC
TRBJ2-5,TRBV5-4,TRBD2,.,CASRTSEKETQYF,TGTGCCAGCAGGACTAGCGAAAAAGAGACCCAGTACTTC
TRBJ2-1,TRBV5-1,.,few,CASRPSSQYNEQFF,TGCGCCAGCAGACCTAGCAGCCAGTACAATGAGCAGTTCTTC
TRBJ2-3,TRBV7-8,.,.,CASSWGTPPDTQYF,TGTGCCAGCAGCTGGGGGACGCCACCTGATACGCAGTATTTT
TRBJ1-2,TRBV30,.,.,CACTPGLRYGYTF,TGTGCCTGTACTCCGGGACTTCGCTATGGCTACACCTTC
TRBJ2-5,TRBV6-4,TRBD1,.,CASSDPSPGQGFWETQYF,TGTGCCAGCAGTGACCCGTCCCCAGGACAGGGGTTCTGGGAGACCCAGTACTTC
TRBJ2-1,TRBV12-3/TRBV12-4,TRBD2,.,CASSVPGLAGGRGAYNEQFF,TGTGCCAGCAGTGTACCGGGACTAGCGGGCGGTCGGGGGGCCTACAATGAGCAGTTCTTC
TRBJ2-7,TRBV18,TRBD2,few,CASSPPGTSGTYEQYF,TGTGCCAGCTCACCACCTGGGACTAGCGGCACCTACGAGCAGTACTTC
TRBJ1-1,TRBV25-1,TRBD1,few,CASSSSSGGYKDTEAFF,TGTGCCAGCTCGAGCTCTTCAGGGGGTTATAAGGACACTGAAGCTTTCTTT